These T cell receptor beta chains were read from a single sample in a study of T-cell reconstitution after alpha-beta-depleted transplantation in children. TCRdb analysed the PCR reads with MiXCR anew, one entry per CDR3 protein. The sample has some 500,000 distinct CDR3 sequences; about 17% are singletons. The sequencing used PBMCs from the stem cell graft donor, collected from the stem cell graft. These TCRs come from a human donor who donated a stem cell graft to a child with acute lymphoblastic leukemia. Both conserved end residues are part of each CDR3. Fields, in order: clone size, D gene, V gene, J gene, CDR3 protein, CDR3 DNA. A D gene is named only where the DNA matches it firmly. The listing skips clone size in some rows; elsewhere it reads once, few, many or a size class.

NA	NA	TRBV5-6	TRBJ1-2	CASSLFRTESNYGYTF	TGTGCCAGCAGCTTGTTCAGGACAGAGTCTAACTATGGCTACACCTTC
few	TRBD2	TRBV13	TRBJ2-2	CASSLGSGRATGELFF	TGTGCCAGCAGCTTGGGTAGCGGGAGGGCCACCGGGGAGCTGTTTTTT
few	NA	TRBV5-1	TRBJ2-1	CASSLTWGSYNEQFF	TGCGCCAGCAGCTTGACCTGGGGCTCCTACAATGAGCAGTTCTTC
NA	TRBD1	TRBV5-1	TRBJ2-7	CASSGTGRATYEQYF	TGCGCCAGCAGCGGGACAGGGAGAGCAACCTACGAGCAGTACTTC
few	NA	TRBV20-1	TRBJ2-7	CSARDVGVSSYEQYF	TGCAGTGCTAGAGATGTAGGTGTCAGCTCCTACGAGCAGTACTTC
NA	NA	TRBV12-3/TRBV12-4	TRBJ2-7	CASSGDRPYEQYF	TGTGCCAGCAGTGGGGACCGGCCCTACGAGCAGTACTTC
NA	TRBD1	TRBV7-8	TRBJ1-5	CASSFRPSTGQRIQPQHF	TGTGCCAGCAGCTTCCGCCCCTCGACAGGGCAGAGAATTCAGCCCCAGCATTTT
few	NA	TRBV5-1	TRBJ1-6	CASSLDRVNSPLHF	TGCGCCAGCAGCTTGGATAGGGTTAATTCACCCCTCCACTTT
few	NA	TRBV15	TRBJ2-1	CATSVSSGNEQFF	TGTGCCACCAGCGTGAGTAGCGGCAATGAGCAGTTCTTC
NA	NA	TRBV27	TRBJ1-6	CASSFTGSPLHF	TGTGCCAGCAGTTTTACAGGTTCACCCCTCCACTTT
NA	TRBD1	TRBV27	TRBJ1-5	CASSPWTGSSNQPQHF	TGTGCCAGCAGTCCCTGGACAGGGAGTAGCAATCAGCCCCAGCATTTT
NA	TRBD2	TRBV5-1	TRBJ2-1	CASSSYIAGSYNEQFF	TGCGCCAGCAGCTCCTACATAGCGGGCTCCTACAATGAGCAGTTCTTC
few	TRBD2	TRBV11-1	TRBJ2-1	CASSSQLAGGWDEQFF	TGTGCCAGCAGCTCTCAACTAGCGGGAGGGTGGGATGAGCAGTTCTTC
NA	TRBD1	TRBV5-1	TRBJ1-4	CASSLVEGATNEKLFF	TGCGCCAGCAGCTTGGTGGAGGGGGCGACTAATGAAAAACTGTTTTTT
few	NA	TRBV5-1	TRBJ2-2	CASSFSGVERLDTGELFF	TGCGCCAGCAGCTTCTCAGGGGTAGAGAGGTTAGACACCGGGGAGCTGTTTTTT
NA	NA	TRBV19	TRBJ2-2	CASSWMVAGELFF	TGTGCCAGTAGTTGGATGGTGGCCGGGGAGCTGTTTTTT
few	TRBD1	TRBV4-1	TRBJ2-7	CASSPAGQGF	TGCGCCAGCAGCCCAGCGGGACAGGGCTTC
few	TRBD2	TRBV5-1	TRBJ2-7	CASSRTGTSGYEQYF	TGCGCCAGCAGCCGGACCGGGACTAGCGGCTACGAGCAGTACTTC
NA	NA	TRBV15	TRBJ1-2	CATSRVRSRYGYTF	TGTGCCACCAGCAGAGTTAGGAGCCGCTATGGCTACACCTTC
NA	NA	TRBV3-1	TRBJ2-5	CASSQKNKMPETQYF	TGTGCCAGCAGCCAAAAGAATAAGATGCCGGAGACCCAGTACTTC
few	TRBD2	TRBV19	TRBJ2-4	CATASSGRSDIQYF	TGTGCCACCGCCTCTAGCGGGAGGTCGGACATTCAGTACTTC
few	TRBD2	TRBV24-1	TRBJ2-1	CATSGGIAGLNEQFF	TGTGCCACCAGTGGGGGGATAGCGGGTCTTAATGAGCAGTTCTTC
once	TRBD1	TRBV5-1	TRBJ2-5	CASSSSTGGDGTQYF	TGCGCCAGCAGCTCCTCGACAGGGGGTGATGGGACCCAGTACTTC
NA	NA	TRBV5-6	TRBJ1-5	CASPLPGPQPQHF	TGTGCCAGCCCCCTGCCCGGGCCGCAGCCCCAGCATTTT
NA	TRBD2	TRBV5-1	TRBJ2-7	CASSLESSGSEQYF	TGCGCCAGCAGCTTGGAGTCTAGCGGGAGTGAGCAGTACTTC
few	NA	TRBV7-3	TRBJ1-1	CASSLTSLGGTEAFF	TGTGCCAGCAGCTTGACAAGCCTGGGAGGCACTGAAGCTTTCTTT
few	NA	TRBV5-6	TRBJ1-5	CASSLTETRENQPQHF	TGTGCCAGCAGCTTGACCGAGACCCGGGAAAATCAGCCCCAGCATTTT
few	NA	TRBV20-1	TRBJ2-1	CSARGRLDFSYNEQFF	TGCAGTGCTAGAGGCCGACTAGATTTCTCCTACAATGAGCAGTTCTTC
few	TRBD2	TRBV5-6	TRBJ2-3	CASSLYSGRTDTQYF	TGTGCCAGCAGCTTGTACAGCGGGAGAACAGATACGCAGTATTTT
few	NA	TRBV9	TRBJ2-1	CASSWRSFSYNEQFF	TGTGCCAGCAGCTGGAGGTCCTTCTCCTACAATGAGCAGTTCTTC
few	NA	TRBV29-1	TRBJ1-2	CSGVTATLGYTF	TGCAGCGGCGTGACTGCCACTCTAGGCTACACCTTC
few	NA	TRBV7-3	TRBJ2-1	CASSLILGEQFF	TGTGCCAGCAGCTTAATTCTGGGTGAGCAGTTCTTC
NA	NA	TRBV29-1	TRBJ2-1	CSVVQDRTEQFF	TGCAGCGTTGTCCAGGACCGTACTGAGCAGTTCTTC
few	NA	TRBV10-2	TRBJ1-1	CASSESMAAGSEAFF	TGCGCCAGCAGTGAGTCGATGGCCGCTGGGTCTGAAGCTTTCTTT
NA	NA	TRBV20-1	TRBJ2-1	CSARGPGEFF	TGCAGTGCTAGAGGGCCGGGAGAGTTCTTC
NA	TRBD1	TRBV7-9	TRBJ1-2	CASSGRDREDYGYTF	TGTGCCAGCAGCGGACGGGACAGGGAGGACTATGGCTACACCTTC
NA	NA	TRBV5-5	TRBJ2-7	CASSFVIEQYF	TGTGCCAGCAGCTTTGTGATCGAGCAGTACTTC
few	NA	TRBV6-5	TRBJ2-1	CASSYRSSYNEQFF	TGTGCCAGCAGCTACAGGAGCTCCTACAATGAGCAGTTCTTC
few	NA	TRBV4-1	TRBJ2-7	CASSQAPWSDEQYF	TGCGCCAGCAGCCAAGCCCCCTGGTCGGACGAGCAGTACTTC
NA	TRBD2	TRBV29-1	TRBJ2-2	CSVKRAGQETGELFF	TGCAGCGTAAAAAGAGCGGGGCAAGAGACCGGGGAGCTGTTTTTT
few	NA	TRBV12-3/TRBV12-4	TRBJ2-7	CASSPRFVTPYEQYF	TGTGCCAGCAGTCCACGGTTCGTGACCCCCTACGAGCAGTACTTC